The present entry profiles one T cell receptor beta chain with its context. Antigen unknown. There are 16 residues in the CDR3. The germline CDR1 and CDR2 sequences are MNHEY and SVGEGT. Synthesis of TCR beta cDNA relied on 5'RACE template switching carrying UMIs. Reprocessing the 5' RACE reads, TCRdb reports a single entry for every CDR3 protein and omits DNA. This sample's table has 550,000 to 600,000 distinct CDR3 sequences. The sample comes from a study of T cells expressing NK-cell markers. Study details: From sorted CD3+CD56+NKG2C+, CD3+CD56+NKG2C- and CD3+CD56-NKG2C+ T cells came the TCR beta repertoires. Findings and caveats of the study: Dominant NKG2C+ clonotypes accounted for roughly 1.0-7.0% of CD8+ T cells in over 5 donors. Also leading the CD3+CD56-NKG2C+ fraction in a few donors were these clonotypes.

The gene calls are TRBV6-2 or TRBV6-3 and TRBJ2-7; TCRdb reports TRBD2, a call that lacks DNA to check it against. The specimen was blood T cells: a sorted CD56 or NKG2C T cell subset, CD4+ or CD8+ T cells, or bulk PBMC T cells (not recorded which). This sequence originates from a young man in good health. The CDR3 spells CASSYEWLAGTYEQYF.